This paragraph covers one T cell receptor (beta chain) sequence. The entry originates in a study of T cell responses to AZD1222 COVID-19 vaccine. Germline V gene data show CDR1 as SGDLS and CDR2 as YYNGEE. With V trimmed by 3 bases and J by 5 bases, 17 bases remained unmatched. CDR3 length equals 19 residues. The repertoire was sequenced with immunoSEQ multiplex PCR; TCRdb's copy has only in-frame clones and lacks some. The repertoire holds some 130,000 clones, with more than 75% as singletons. This sequence originates from an adult in good health. Sequenced here: peripheral blood, sampled on day 0 of AZD1222 vaccination. The rearrangement uses TRBV9 and TRBJ2-2; 9 bases map to TRBD1. The CDR3 DNA reads TGTGCCAGCAGCGCCGGGACAGGGAGGTATCGAGTCAGGACCGGGGAGCTGTTTTTT. This codes for CASSAGTGRYRVRTGELFF.